This TCR beta chain was obtained from a study of cytomegalovirus exposure and HLA in healthy donors. The wider study: Unique TCRs numbering approximately 81 million, obtained from HLA-typed donors, made up an early data release.

The PCR made use of 60 Vbeta and 13 Jbeta primers. Libraries were prepared by immunoSEQ multiplex PCR; TCRdb keeps only in-frame clonotypes and omits some of them. Among around 100,000 clones, approximately 80% were seen once, and the ten largest hold around 5%. Points on this clone: The antigen is not known.

This CDR3 is 15 amino acids long. Trimming removed 4 bases from V and 4 bases from J; junction bases left unmatched: 8. Germline-derived CDR1 and CDR2 are SGHNT and YYREEE (reference sequence). Study conclusions and caveats: Most TCR sequences were seen very rarely across donors, but some public TCRs occurred in many. Later analysis associated a missense DCLRE1C variant with TCR beta V- and J-gene trimming.

What was sequenced was PBMCs. The V gene is TRBV5-4, the J gene TRBJ1-1, with 9 bases aligning to TRBD1. This receptor was obtained from a female donor in good health and CMV-seropositive. This CDR3 reads CASSSNRGLSTEAFF. As DNA, the CDR3 is TGTGCCAGCAGCAGTAACAGGGGGCTTTCCACTGAAGCTTTCTTT. Full variable domain (missing parts from reference TRBV5-4 and TRBJ1-1): ETGVTQSPTHLIKTRGQQVTLRCSSQSGHNTVSWYQQALGQGPQFIFQYYREEENGRGNFPPRFSGLQFPNYSSELNVNALELDDSALYLCASSSNRGLSTEAFFGQGTRLTVV.